This T cell receptor (beta chain) was sequenced in a study of blood T cell repertoires in COVID-19. Whole-study context: In each case, the material was cDNA or gDNA derived from T cells, B-cell-depleted T cells, or PBMCs.

Participant reports of clinical history set cohort assignment. Symptom resolution, clearance, or two negative PCRs marked donors in Cohort 3 as recovered. Clones were sequenced by immunoSEQ multiplex PCR, and TCRdb holds only the in-frame ones, with some missing. The data hold 200,000 or so clones, with approximately 84% observed a single time. The receptor was isolated from a man aged 40-50 years who had recovered from COVID-19. Material for sequencing was PBMCs or T cells enriched from blood (not recorded which).

The CDR3 loop is CASSPGDYSQPQHF. CDR3 nucleotides: TGTGCCAGCAGCCCAGGGGACTATAGTCAGCCCCAGCATTTT. This chain uses TRBV28 with TRBJ1-5; a possible D gene is TRBD1 (6 bases). Germline CDR1 MDHEN, CDR2 SYDVKM. Trimming left V 6 bases short and J 6 bases short, with 15 bases between. This CDR3 region has 14 residues.